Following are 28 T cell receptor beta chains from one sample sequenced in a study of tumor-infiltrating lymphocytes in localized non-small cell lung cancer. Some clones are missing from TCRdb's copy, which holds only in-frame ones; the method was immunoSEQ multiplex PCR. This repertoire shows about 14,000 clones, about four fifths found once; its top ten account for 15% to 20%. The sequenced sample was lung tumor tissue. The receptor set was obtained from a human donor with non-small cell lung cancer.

In nucleotides, the CDR3 is TGTGCCAGCAGCTTTGGGGGCCTTGAGCAGTTCTTC. This encodes CASSFGGLEQFF. The V call is TRBV5-6, the J call TRBJ2-1; a weak D match, TRBD1 (6 bases). The CDR3 runs to 12 residues. The V end was cut by 2 bases, the J end by 9 bases, with 9 bases between. Germline loops: CDR1 SGHDT, CDR2 YYEEEE.

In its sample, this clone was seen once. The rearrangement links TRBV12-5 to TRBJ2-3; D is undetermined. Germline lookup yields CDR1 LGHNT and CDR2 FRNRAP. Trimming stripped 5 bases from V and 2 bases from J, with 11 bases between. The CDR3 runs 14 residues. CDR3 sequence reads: CASGPPISTDTQYF. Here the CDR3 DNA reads TGTGCTAGTGGTCCTCCGATTTCCACAGATACGCAGTATTTT.

The CDR3 coding sequence is TGCGCCAGCAGCTTTAGAGGGAGAGAAAAACTGTTTTTT. Amino acid sequence: CASSFRGREKLFF. The chain carries TRBV5-1 and TRBJ1-4, with unresolved D. The CDR3 runs to 13 residues. The V gene's germline CDR1 is SGHRS and CDR2 YFSETQ. V gave up 2 bases and J gave up 8 bases, with 10 bases separating them.

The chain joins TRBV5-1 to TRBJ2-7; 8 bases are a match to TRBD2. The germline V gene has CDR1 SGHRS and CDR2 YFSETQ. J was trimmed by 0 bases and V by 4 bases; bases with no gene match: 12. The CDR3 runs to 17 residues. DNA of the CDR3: TGCGCCAGCAGCCCGGTTGGTAGCGGGGATGACTCCTACGAGCAGTACTTC. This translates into CASSPVGSGDDSYEQYF.

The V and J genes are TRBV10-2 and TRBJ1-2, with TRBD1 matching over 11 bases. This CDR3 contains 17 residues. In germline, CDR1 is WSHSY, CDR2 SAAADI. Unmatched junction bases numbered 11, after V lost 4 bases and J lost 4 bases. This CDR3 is CASSGGGTGGSGYGYTF. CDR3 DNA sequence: TGCGCCAGCAGTGGAGGCGGGACAGGGGGTTCCGGCTATGGCTACACCTTC.

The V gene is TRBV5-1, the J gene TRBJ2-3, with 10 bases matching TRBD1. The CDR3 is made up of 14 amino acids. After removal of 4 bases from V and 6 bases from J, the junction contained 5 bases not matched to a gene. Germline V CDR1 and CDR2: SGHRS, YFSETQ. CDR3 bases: TGCGCCAGCAGCCTGGGACAGGGGAGGGATACGCAGTATTTT. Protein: CASSLGQGRDTQYF.

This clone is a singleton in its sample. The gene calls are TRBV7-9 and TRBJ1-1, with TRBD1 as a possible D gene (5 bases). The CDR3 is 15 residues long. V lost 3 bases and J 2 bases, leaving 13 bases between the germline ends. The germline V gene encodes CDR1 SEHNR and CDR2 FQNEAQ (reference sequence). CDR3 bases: TGTGCCAGCAGCTTCCGTCCAGGGTCCAACACTGAAGCTTTCTTT. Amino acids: CASSFRPGSNTEAFF.

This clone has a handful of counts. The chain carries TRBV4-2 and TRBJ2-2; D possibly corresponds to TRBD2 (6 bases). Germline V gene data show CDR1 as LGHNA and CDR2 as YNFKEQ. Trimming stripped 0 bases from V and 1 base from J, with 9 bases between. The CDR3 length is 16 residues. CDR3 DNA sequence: TGTGCCAGCAGCCAAGAAAGGGGACTGAACACCGGGGAGCTGTTTTTT. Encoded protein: CASSQERGLNTGELFF.

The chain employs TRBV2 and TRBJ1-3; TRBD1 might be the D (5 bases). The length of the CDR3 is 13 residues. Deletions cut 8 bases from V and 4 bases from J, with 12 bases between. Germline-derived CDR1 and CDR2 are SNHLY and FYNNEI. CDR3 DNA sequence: TGTGCCAGCGCGAGTGGGGCAGGAAACACCATATATTTT. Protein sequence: CASASGAGNTIYF.

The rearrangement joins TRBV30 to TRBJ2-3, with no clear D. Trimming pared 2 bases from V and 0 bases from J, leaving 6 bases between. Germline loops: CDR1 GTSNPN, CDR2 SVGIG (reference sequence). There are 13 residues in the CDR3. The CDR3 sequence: CAWSPRSTDTQYF. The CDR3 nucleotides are TGTGCCTGGAGTCCGCGGAGCACAGATACGCAGTATTTT.

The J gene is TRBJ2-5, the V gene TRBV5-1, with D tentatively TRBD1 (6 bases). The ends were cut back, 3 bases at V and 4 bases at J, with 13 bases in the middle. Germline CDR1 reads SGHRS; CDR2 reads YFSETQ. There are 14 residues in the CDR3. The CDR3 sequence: CASSSSSGVETQYF. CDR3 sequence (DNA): TGCGCCAGCAGCTCCTCGTCAGGGGTAGAGACCCAGTACTTC.

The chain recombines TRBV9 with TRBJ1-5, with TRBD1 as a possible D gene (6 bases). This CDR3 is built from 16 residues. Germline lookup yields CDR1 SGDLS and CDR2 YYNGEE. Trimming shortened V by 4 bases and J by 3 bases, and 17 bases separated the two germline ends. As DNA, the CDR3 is TGTGCCAGCAGCCCCACAGGGCAGAGCCTCAATCAGCCCCAGCATTTT. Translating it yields CASSPTGQSLNQPQHF.

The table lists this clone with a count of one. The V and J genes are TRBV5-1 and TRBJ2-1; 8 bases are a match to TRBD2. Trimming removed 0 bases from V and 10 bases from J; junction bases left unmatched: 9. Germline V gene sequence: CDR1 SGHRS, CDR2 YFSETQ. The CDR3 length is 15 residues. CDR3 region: CASSLVAGGPGEQFF. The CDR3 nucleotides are TGCGCCAGCAGCTTGGTTGCGGGGGGTCCTGGGGAGCAGTTCTTC.

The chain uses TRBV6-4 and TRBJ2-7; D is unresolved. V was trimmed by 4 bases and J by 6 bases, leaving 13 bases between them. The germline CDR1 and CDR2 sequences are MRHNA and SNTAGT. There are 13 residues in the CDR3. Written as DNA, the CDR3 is TGTGCCAGCAGTGCCACCGTCCGGGCCGAGCAGTACTTC. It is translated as CASSATVRAEQYF.

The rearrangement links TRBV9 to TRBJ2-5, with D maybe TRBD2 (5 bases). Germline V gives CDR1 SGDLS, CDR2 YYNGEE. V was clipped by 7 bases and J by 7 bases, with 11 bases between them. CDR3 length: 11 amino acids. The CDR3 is CASPLGGTQYF. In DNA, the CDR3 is TGTGCCAGCCCTTTAGGAGGGACCCAGTACTTC.

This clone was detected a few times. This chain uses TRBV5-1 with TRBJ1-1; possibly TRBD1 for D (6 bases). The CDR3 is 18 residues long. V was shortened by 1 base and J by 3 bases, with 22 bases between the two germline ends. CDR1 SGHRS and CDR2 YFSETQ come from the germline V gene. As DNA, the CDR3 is TGCGCCAGCAGCTTGAGGCCCAGGGGCGGGAGTACAGACACTGAAGCTTTCTTT. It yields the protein CASSLRPRGGSTDTEAFF. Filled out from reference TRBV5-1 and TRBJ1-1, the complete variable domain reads KAGVTQTPRYLIKTRGQQVTLSCSPISGHRSVSWYQQTPGQGLQFLFEYFSETQRNKGNFPGRFSGRQFSNSRSEMNVSTLELGDSALYLCASSLRPRGGSTDTEAFFGQGTRLTVV.

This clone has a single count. The CDR3 nucleotides are TGTGCCAGCAGTGAAACTAGTTCGACGTATCAGCCCCAGCATTTT. Residues: CASSETSSTYQPQHF. The chain employs TRBV6-1 and TRBJ1-5, with D unresolved. V lost 2 bases and J lost 5, with 13 bases in between. Germline assignment: CDR1 MNHNS and CDR2 SASEGT. The CDR3 length is 15 residues.

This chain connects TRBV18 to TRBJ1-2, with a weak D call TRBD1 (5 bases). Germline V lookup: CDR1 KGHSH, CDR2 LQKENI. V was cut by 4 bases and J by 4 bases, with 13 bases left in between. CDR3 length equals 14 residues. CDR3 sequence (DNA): TGTGCCAGCTCACTAGGGGCCTCGACCTATGGCTACACCTTC. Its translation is CASSLGASTYGYTF. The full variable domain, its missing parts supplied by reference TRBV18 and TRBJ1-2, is NAGVMQNPRHLVRRRGQEARLRCSPMKGHSHVYWYRQLPEEGLKFMVYLQKENIIDESGMPKERFSAEFPKEGPSILRIQQVVRGDSAAYFCASSLGASTYGYTFGSGTRLTVV.

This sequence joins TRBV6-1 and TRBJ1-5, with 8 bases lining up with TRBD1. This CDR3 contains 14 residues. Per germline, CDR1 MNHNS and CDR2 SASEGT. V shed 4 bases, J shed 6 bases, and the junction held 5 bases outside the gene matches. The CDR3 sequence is CASSGQGASQPQHF. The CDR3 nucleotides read TGTGCCAGCAGTGGCCAGGGGGCGAGTCAGCCCCAGCATTTT.

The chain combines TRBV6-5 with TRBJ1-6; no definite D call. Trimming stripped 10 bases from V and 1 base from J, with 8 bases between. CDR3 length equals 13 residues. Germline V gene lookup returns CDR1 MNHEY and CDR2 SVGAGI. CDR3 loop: CATRRSYNSPLHF. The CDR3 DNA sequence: TGTGCCACCCGTCGGTCCTATAATTCACCCCTCCACTTT.

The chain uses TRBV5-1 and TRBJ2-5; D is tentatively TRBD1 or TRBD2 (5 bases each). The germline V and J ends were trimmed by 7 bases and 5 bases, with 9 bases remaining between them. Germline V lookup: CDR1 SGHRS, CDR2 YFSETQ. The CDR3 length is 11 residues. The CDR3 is CASREGETQYF. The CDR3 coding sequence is TGCGCCAGCCGCGAGGGGGAGACCCAGTACTTC.

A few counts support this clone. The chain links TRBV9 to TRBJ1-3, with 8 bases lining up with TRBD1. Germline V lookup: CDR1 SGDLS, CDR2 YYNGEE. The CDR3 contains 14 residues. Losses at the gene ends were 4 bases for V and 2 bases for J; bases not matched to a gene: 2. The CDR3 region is CASSFRGPGNTIYF. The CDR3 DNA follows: TGTGCCAGCAGCTTCAGGGGGCCTGGAAACACCATATATTTT.

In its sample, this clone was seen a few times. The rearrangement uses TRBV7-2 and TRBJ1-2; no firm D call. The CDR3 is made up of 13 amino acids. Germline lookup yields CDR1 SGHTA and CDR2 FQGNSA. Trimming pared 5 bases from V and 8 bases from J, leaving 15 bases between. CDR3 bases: TGTGCCAGCAGCCCGTCGTCGGCGGAGGGCTACACCTTC. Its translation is CASSPSSAEGYTF.

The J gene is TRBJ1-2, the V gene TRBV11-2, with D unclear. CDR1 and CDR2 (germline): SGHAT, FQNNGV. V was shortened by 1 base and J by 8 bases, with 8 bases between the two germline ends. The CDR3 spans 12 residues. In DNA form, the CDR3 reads TGTGCCAGCAGCTTAGTCGAGCGAGGCTACACCTTC. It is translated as CASSLVERGYTF.

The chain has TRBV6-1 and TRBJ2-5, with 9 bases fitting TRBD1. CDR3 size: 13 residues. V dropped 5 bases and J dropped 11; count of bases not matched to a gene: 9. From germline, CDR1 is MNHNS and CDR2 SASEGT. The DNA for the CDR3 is TGTGCCAGCAGTTCCGGGACAGGGTTACAGCAGTACTTC. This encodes CASSSGTGLQQYF.

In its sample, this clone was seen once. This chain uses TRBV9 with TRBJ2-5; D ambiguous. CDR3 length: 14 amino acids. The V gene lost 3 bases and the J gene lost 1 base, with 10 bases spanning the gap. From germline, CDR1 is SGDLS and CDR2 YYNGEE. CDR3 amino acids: CASSAAATQETQYF. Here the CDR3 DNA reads TGTGCCAGCAGCGCGGCTGCCACCCAAGAGACCCAGTACTTC.

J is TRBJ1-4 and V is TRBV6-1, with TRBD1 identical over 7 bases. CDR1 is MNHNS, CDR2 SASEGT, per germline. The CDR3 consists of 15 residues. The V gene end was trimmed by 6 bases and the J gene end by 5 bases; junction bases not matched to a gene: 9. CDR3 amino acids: CASSLRAGGNEKLFF. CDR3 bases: TGTGCCAGCAGCCTTAGGGCAGGGGGAAATGAAAAACTGTTTTTT.

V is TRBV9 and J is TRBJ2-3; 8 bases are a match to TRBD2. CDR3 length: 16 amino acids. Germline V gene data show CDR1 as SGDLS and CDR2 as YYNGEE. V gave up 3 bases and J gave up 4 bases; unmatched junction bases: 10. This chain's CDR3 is CASSASLRGGSDTQYF. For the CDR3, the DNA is TGTGCCAGCAGCGCGTCCCTACGGGGGGGATCAGATACGCAGTATTTT. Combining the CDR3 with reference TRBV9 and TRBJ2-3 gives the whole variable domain DSGVTQTPKHLITATGQRVTLRCSPRSGDLSVYWYQQSLDQGLQFLIQYYNGEERAKGNILERFSAQQFPDLHSELNLSSLELGDSALYFCASSASLRGGSDTQYFGPGTRLTVL.